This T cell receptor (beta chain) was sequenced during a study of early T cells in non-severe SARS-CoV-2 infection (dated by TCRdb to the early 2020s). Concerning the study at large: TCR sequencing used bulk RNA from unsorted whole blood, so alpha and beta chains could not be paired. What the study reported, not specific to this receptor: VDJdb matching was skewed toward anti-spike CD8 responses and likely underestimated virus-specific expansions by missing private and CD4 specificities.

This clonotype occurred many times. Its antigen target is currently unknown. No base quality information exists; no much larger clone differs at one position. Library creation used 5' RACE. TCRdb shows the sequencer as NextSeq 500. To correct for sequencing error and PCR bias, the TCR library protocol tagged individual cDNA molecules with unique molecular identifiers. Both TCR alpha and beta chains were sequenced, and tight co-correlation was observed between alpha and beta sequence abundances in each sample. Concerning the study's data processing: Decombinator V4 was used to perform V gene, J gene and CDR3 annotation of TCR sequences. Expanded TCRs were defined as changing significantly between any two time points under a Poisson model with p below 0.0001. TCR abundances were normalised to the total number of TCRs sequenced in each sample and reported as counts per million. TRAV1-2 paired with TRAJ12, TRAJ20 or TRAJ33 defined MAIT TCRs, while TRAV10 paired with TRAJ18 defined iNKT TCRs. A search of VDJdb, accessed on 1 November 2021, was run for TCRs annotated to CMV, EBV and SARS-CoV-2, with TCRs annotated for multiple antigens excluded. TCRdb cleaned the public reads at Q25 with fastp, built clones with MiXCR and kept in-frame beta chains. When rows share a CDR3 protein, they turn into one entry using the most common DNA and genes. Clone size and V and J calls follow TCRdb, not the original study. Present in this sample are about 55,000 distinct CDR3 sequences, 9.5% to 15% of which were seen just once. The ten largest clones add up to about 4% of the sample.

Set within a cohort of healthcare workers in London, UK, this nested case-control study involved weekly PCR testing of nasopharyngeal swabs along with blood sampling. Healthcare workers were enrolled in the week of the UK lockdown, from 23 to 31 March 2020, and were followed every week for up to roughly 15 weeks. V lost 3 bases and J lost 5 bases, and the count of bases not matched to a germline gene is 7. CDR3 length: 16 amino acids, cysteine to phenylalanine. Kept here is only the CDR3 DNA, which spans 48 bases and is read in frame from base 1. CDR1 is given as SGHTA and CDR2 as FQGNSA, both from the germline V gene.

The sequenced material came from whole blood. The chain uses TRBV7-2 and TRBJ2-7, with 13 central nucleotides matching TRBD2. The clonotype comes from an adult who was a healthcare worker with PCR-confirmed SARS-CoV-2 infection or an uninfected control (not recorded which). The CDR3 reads CASSLLGLAGENEQYF. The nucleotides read TGTGCCAGCAGCTTGCTCGGACTAGCGGGAGAGAACGAGCAGTACTTC.